These 11 T cell receptor beta chains originate from one sample sequenced in a study of siplizumab effects on memory and regulatory T cells. TCRdb keeps only in-frame clones here, not all; method: immunoSEQ multiplex PCR. The data show fewer than 85,000 clones, with 95% seen just once and around a sixth held by the top ten. Sequencing was performed on CD8+ T cells sorted from blood. The receptors stem from a human donor in good health.

The sample holds one count of this clone. The V call is TRBV6-5, the J call TRBJ1-2; no reliable D call. Germline CDR1 and CDR2: MNHEY and SVGAGI. Trimming took off 7 bases at V and 2 bases at J, with 11 bases between the two ends. CDR3 length equals 13 residues. The CDR3 loop reads CASTHPGNYGYTF. As DNA, the CDR3 is TGTGCCAGCACCCATCCGGGGAACTATGGCTACACCTTC.

The J gene is TRBJ2-2, the V gene TRBV27; 8 nucleotides agree with TRBD1. The CDR3 consists of 16 residues. Germline lookup yields CDR1 MNHEY and CDR2 SMNVEV (reference sequence). With V trimmed by 0 bases and J by 6 bases, 6 bases remained unmatched. CDR3 coding DNA: TGTGCCAGCAGTTTATCGTGGAACAGGGGGGCCGGGGAGCTGTTTTTT. Residues: CASSLSWNRGAGELFF.

The chain couples TRBV7-9 to TRBJ2-2, with D uncertain. The CDR3 length is 13 residues. The germline gives CDR1 SEHNR, CDR2 FQNEAQ (reference sequence). V dropped 2 bases and J dropped 5 bases, with 6 bases sitting between them. Here the CDR3 DNA reads TGTGCCAGCAGCTTAACCCTGACCGGGGAGCTGTTTTTT. It translates to CASSLTLTGELFF.

V usage is TRBV13 and J usage is TRBJ1-2, with TRBD1 identical over 10 bases. The CDR3 is made up of 15 amino acids. With V trimmed by 2 bases and J by 8 bases, 8 bases remained unmatched. The germline gives CDR1 PRHDT, CDR2 FYEKMQ (reference sequence). The CDR3 protein is CASSLRLGTGEGYTF. In DNA form, the CDR3 reads TGTGCCAGCAGCTTAAGATTAGGGACAGGGGAAGGCTACACCTTC.

V gene TRBV10-1 combines with J gene TRBJ1-1, with a possible D match to TRBD1 (5 bases). Germline values: CDR1 WNHNN, CDR2 SYGVQD (reference sequence). This CDR3 is 12 amino acids long. Deletions cut 4 bases from V and 7 bases from J, with 10 bases between. CDR3 sequence: CASSGGVGEAFF. The CDR3 coding sequence is TGCGCCAGCAGTGGAGGGGTAGGTGAAGCTTTCTTT.

This chain uses TRBV7-2 with TRBJ2-7; D uncertain. Germline CDR1 is SGHTA and CDR2 is FQGNSA. V was cut by 7 bases and J by 0 bases, with 10 bases left in between. The CDR3 length is 13 residues. In nucleotides, the CDR3 is TGTGCCAGCAAAACAGAACTCTCCTACGAGCAGTACTTC. Translating it yields CASKTELSYEQYF.

Only one count was recorded for this clone. The rearrangement links TRBV13 to TRBJ2-1; D may be TRBD1 or TRBD2 (5 bases each). Trimming removed 4 bases from V and 6 bases from J, with 13 bases in between. The CDR3 length is 14 residues. From germline, CDR1 is PRHDT and CDR2 FYEKMQ (reference sequence). As DNA, the CDR3 is TGTGCCAGCAGCTCAAGGACGGGACGCAATGAGCAGTTCTTC. Encoded protein: CASSSRTGRNEQFF.

As concerns this clone: Sequence at one end of the junction differs from germline and may be a read error. This chain links TRBV19 with TRBJ2-7; 9 positions agree with TRBD2. The CDR3 length is 15 residues. The V gene's germline CDR1 is LNHDA and CDR2 SQIVND (reference sequence). CDR3 residues: CASSIRLAEPNVRIF. CDR3 coding DNA: TGTGCCAGTAGTATACGACTAGCGGAACCTAATGTGCGGATCTTC. Based on the CDR3 plus reference TRBV19 and TRBJ2-7, the full variable domain is DGGITQSPKYLFRKEGQNVTLSCEQNLNHDAMYWYRQDPGQGLRLIYYSQIVNDFQKGDIAEGYSVSREKKESFPLTVTSAQKNPTAFYLCASSIRLAEPNVRIFGPGTRLTVT.

This chain joins TRBV5-6 and TRBJ2-1; TRBD2 agrees at 8 bases. Trimming removed 2 bases from V and 6 bases from J; junction bases left unmatched: 1. CDR3 length: 13 residues. Germline loops: CDR1 SGHDT, CDR2 YYEEEE. Written as DNA, the CDR3 is TGTGCCAGCAGCTTCGGGACTAGCAATGAGCAGTTCTTC. The encoded protein is CASSFGTSNEQFF.

The rearrangement joins TRBV11-2 to TRBJ2-7; 10 positions agree with TRBD2. Germline-derived CDR1 and CDR2 are SGHAT and FQNNGV. J lost 3 bases, V lost 1 base, and 6 bases had no gene match. The CDR3 runs to 16 residues. CDR3 in DNA: TGTGCCAGCAGCTTAGTCTGGCTAGCGGGGGACTACGAGCAGTACTTC. It yields the protein CASSLVWLAGDYEQYF.

This clone appeared once. The chain combines TRBV5-5 with TRBJ1-4, with a tentative D call TRBD1 (6 bases). The CDR3 consists of 15 residues. Per germline, CDR1 SGHKS and CDR2 YYEKEE (reference sequence). V dropped 5 bases and J dropped 4 bases, with 15 bases sitting between them. CDR3 protein: CASRHGGPSNEKLFF. In nucleotides, the CDR3 is TGTGCCAGCAGGCACGGGGGGCCTAGTAATGAAAAACTGTTTTTT.